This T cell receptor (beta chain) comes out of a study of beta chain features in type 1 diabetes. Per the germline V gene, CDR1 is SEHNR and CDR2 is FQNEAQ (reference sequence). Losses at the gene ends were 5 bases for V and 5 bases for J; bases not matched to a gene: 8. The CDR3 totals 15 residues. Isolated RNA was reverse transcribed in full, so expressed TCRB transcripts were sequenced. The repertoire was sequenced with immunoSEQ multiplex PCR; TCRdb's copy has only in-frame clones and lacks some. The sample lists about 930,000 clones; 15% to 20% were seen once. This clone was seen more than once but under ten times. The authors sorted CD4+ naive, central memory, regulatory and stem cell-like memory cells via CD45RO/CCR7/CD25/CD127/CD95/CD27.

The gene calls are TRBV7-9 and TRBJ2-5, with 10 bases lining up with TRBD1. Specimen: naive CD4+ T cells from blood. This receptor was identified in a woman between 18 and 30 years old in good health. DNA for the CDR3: TGTGCCAGCAGCCTCAGACGGACAGGGGGGGAGACCCAGTACTTC. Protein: CASSLRRTGGETQYF.